Listed here are 31 T cell receptor beta chains from one sample, sequenced in a study of blood T cell repertoires in COVID-19. Produced via immunoSEQ multiplex PCR; TCRdb's table is partial and in-frame only. The sample lists tens of thousands of clones; around 81% were seen once. Sequencing was carried out using peripheral blood. Source of these receptors: a man in his 70s with acute or convalescent COVID-19.

The J gene is TRBJ2-2, the V gene TRBV5-1; 10 bases line up with TRBD1. V lost 7 bases and J lost 7; bases outside the gene matches: 10. CDR1 SGHRS and CDR2 YFSETQ come from the germline V gene. The CDR3 runs to 15 residues. Written as DNA, the CDR3 is TGCGCCAGCCTTCAGACAGGGGGCTCCGGCGGGGAGCTGTTTTTT. Its protein product is CASLQTGGSGGELFF.

The chain is built from TRBV18 and TRBJ2-4; D is undetermined. Germline loops: CDR1 KGHSH, CDR2 LQKENI. The CDR3 runs 14 residues. V was pared by 4 bases and J by 11 bases, with 18 bases between. CDR3 sequence (DNA): TGTGCCAGCTCACTCCAATTGGGCGCGCAGGTTCAGTACTTC. Amino acids: CASSLQLGAQVQYF.

The chain has TRBV5-8 and TRBJ2-7; tentative D call: TRBD2 (7 bases). V was pared by 6 bases and J by 5 bases, with 18 bases between. Looked up from germline, CDR1 is SGHTS and CDR2 is YDEGEE. The CDR3 spans 14 residues. CDR3 DNA: TGTGCCAGCATCTCACTCGGGGGGCGGAACGAGCAGTACTTC. Its protein is CASISLGGRNEQYF. Full variable domain (remainder filled in from reference TRBV5-8 and TRBJ2-7): EAGVTQSPTHLIKTRGQQATLRCSPISGHTSVYWYQQALGLGLQFLLWYDEGEERNRGNFPPRFSGRQFPNYSSELNVNALELEDSALYLCASISLGGRNEQYFGPGTRLTVT.

The table lists this clone with a few counts. The chain links TRBV9 to TRBJ2-7; 9 bases fit TRBD2. Germline V gene data show CDR1 as SGDLS and CDR2 as YYNGEE. This CDR3 contains 15 residues. Unmatched junction bases numbered 5, after V lost 0 bases and J lost 4 bases. Here the CDR3 DNA reads TGTGCCAGCAGCGTAGGCGGGGGGGCTCTTTACGAGCAGTACTTC. It yields the protein CASSVGGGALYEQYF.

The chain is built from TRBV11-1 and TRBJ2-7; the match to TRBD1 covers 9 bases. Germline trimming cut 8 bases from V and 0 bases from J; bases unmatched to any gene: 5. The V gene's germline CDR1 is SGHAT and CDR2 FQDESV (reference sequence). The CDR3 contains 14 residues. As DNA, the CDR3 is TGTGCCAGCCAGCGGGACAGGGCCTCCTACGAGCAGTACTTC. It codes for CASQRDRASYEQYF.

The J gene is TRBJ1-2, the V gene TRBV7-2; 7 positions agree with TRBD1. The CDR3 length is 13 residues. CDR1 and CDR2 from the germline V gene are SGHTA and FQGNSA. V dropped 1 base and J dropped 6; count of bases not matched to a gene: 2. The CDR3 here is CASSLGGGDGYTF. CDR3 nucleotides: TGTGCCAGCAGCTTAGGAGGGGGCGATGGCTACACCTTC.

The rearrangement uses TRBV5-4 and TRBJ1-2; D call uncertain. V lost 0 bases, J lost 0 bases, and 9 bases lay in between. The CDR3 is 15 residues long. The germline gives CDR1 SGHNT, CDR2 YYREEE (reference sequence). The CDR3 spells CASSLVEAANYGYTF. CDR3 in DNA: TGTGCCAGCAGCTTGGTGGAGGCAGCTAACTATGGCTACACCTTC.

This clone appeared once. V usage is TRBV14 and J usage is TRBJ2-7; 12 bases align to TRBD1. This CDR3 has 19 amino acids. Germline assignment: CDR1 SGHDN and CDR2 FVKESK. With 0 bases clipped from V and 3 bases from J, the junction kept 12 bases outside the gene matches. CDR3 region: CASSQDPGTGGLFGYEQYF. CDR3 nucleotide sequence: TGTGCCAGCAGCCAAGATCCCGGGACAGGGGGCCTTTTCGGCTACGAGCAGTACTTC.

The rearrangement uses TRBV6-1 and TRBJ1-5; 10 nucleotides match TRBD1. CDR3 length equals 17 residues. J lost 5 bases, V lost 4 bases, and 11 bases had no gene match. From germline, CDR1 is MNHNS and CDR2 SASEGT. The CDR3: CASSAPGQGFRDQPQHF. In nucleotides, the CDR3 is TGTGCCAGCAGTGCCCCGGGACAGGGGTTTCGGGATCAGCCCCAGCATTTT.

This chain joins TRBV4-2 and TRBJ2-5; 8 positions agree with TRBD2. The CDR3 runs to 18 residues. Germline values: CDR1 LGHNA, CDR2 YNFKEQ. With V trimmed by 0 bases and J by 2 bases, 11 bases remained unmatched. The CDR3, as DNA: TGTGCCAGCAGCCAAGATCCGGGAGGGGGGCACCGACAAGAGACCCAGTACTTC. Translated, it gives CASSQDPGGGHRQETQYF.

V usage is TRBV12-5 and J usage is TRBJ1-1, with 8 bases matching TRBD1. CDR3 size: 14 residues. Germline CDR1 LGHNT, CDR2 FRNRAP. J was trimmed by 4 bases and V by 6 bases; bases with no gene match: 7. The chain's CDR3 is CASGPQGEGTEAFF. The CDR3 DNA reads as TGTGCTAGTGGCCCACAGGGGGAAGGCACTGAAGCTTTCTTT. The full variable domain, in which reference TRBV12-5 and TRBJ1-1 provide the parts outside the CDR3, is DARVTQTPRHKVTEMGQEVTMRCQPILGHNTVFWYRQTMMQGLELLAYFRNRAPLDDSGMPKDRFSAEMPDATLATLKIQPSEPRDSAVYFCASGPQGEGTEAFFGQGTRLTVV.

This rearrangement joins TRBV19 to TRBJ1-6; TRBD1 is a possible D gene (5 bases). In germline, CDR1 is LNHDA, CDR2 SQIVND (reference sequence). V lost 3 bases and J 3 bases, leaving 6 bases between the germline ends. This CDR3 region has 14 residues. CDR3 loop: CASSIGGYNSPLHF. The CDR3 DNA follows: TGTGCCAGTAGTATCGGGGGCTATAATTCACCCCTCCACTTT.

CDR3 coding DNA: TGTGCCAGCAGCGTCGGGACACCCGAAGCTTTCTTT. It yields the protein CASSVGTPEAFF. The genes are TRBV5-6 and TRBJ1-1; D is possibly TRBD1 (6 bases). Deletions cut 4 bases from V and 8 bases from J, with 12 bases between. Germline CDR1 SGHDT, CDR2 YYEEEE. The CDR3 has 12 amino acids.

This chain links TRBV5-1 with TRBJ2-3, with D possibly TRBD1 on 5 matching bases. Between the trimmed V and J ends, which lost 4 bases and 4 bases, there was a span of 19 bases. Per the germline V gene, CDR1 is SGHRS and CDR2 is YFSETQ. This CDR3 has 16 residues. DNA of the CDR3: TGCGCCAGCAGCGCTCGCATGGCAGGGATACCAGATACGCAGTATTTT. Translation: CASSARMAGIPDTQYF.

This clone has only a few counts. V gene TRBV5-1 combines with J gene TRBJ2-3; 8 nucleotides line up with TRBD2. The CDR3 runs to 17 residues. Germline CDR1 and CDR2: SGHRS and YFSETQ. V lost 0 bases to trimming and J lost 5 bases; unmatched junction nucleotides: 11. The CDR3 DNA follows: TGCGCCAGCAGCTTGGCCCGGGGGGGCAGTTGGAAAGATACGCAGTATTTT. It is translated as CASSLARGGSWKDTQYF.

The V gene is TRBV2, the J gene TRBJ2-1; 12 bases line up with TRBD2. Per germline, CDR1 SNHLY and CDR2 FYNNEI. The CDR3 has 16 amino acids. V shed 4 bases, J shed 4 bases, and the junction held 5 bases outside the gene matches. CDR3 bases: TGTGCCAGCAGTGCGACTAGCGGGGGAGTGTACAATGAGCAGTTCTTC. This codes for CASSATSGGVYNEQFF.

The chain carries TRBV13 and TRBJ2-7, with D tentatively TRBD2 (6 bases). CDR3 length: 14 amino acids. V was trimmed by 2 bases and J by 6 bases, leaving 14 bases between them. CDR1 and CDR2 from the germline V gene are PRHDT and FYEKMQ (reference sequence). The chain's CDR3 is CASSLWGGRGEQYF. The CDR3, as DNA: TGTGCCAGCAGCTTATGGGGAGGCCGAGGCGAGCAGTACTTC.

The chain joins TRBV28 to TRBJ2-7, with 8 bases lining up with TRBD2. Looked up from germline, CDR1 is MDHEN and CDR2 is SYDVKM. V lost 2 bases to trimming and J lost 1 base; unmatched junction nucleotides: 1. This CDR3 has 14 residues. CDR3 protein: CASSLSGGSYEQYF. Here the CDR3 DNA reads TGTGCCAGCAGTTTAAGCGGGGGTTCCTACGAGCAGTACTTC.

This clone has just one count. The chain joins TRBV29-1 to TRBJ1-5; D gene uncertain. Germline CDR1 and CDR2: SQVTM and ANQGSEA. V was shortened by 4 bases and J by 0 bases, with 7 bases between the two germline ends. The CDR3 covers 13 residues. CDR3 sequence reads: CSVGPGSNQPQHF. The CDR3 nucleotides read TGCAGCGTTGGCCCCGGTAGCAATCAGCCCCAGCATTTT.

The chain is built from TRBV5-6 and TRBJ1-2; 7 bases are a match to TRBD1. The trim removed 3 bases at V and 0 bases at J, leaving 5 bases unmatched. The CDR3 is 15 residues long. Looked up from germline, CDR1 is SGHDT and CDR2 is YYEEEE. The CDR3 region has the DNA TGTGCCAGCAGCTCGGACAGGACCACTAACTATGGCTACACCTTC. It translates to CASSSDRTTNYGYTF.

This rearrangement joins TRBV6-2 or TRBV6-3 to TRBJ2-3; 9 bases fit TRBD2. The CDR3 length is 19 residues. Germline loops: CDR1 MNHEY, CDR2 SVGEGT. J was trimmed by 6 bases and V by 0 bases; bases with no gene match: 16. The CDR3 nucleotides are TGTGCCAGCAGTTACTCGATAGGGACTAGCAGGGGGGTGAGGGATACGCAGTATTTT. Translation: CASSYSIGTSRGVRDTQYF.

The rearrangement links TRBV2 to TRBJ1-5; 10 bases line up with TRBD1. The CDR3 extends over 15 amino acids. Per germline, CDR1 SNHLY and CDR2 FYNNEI. The junction had 7 bases not matched to a gene; V was cut back by 7 bases and J by 4 bases. This chain's CDR3 is CASKSGTGVNQPQHF. CDR3 sequence (DNA): TGTGCCAGCAAATCCGGGACAGGGGTGAATCAGCCCCAGCATTTT. Using reference TRBV2 and TRBJ1-5 for the parts outside the CDR3, the full variable domain is EPEVTQTPSHQVTQMGQEVILRCVPISNHLYFYWYRQILGQKVEFLVSFYNNEISEKSEIFDDQFSVERPDGSNFTLKIRSTKLEDSAMYFCASKSGTGVNQPQHFGDGTRLSIL.

The rearrangement uses TRBV21-1 and TRBJ1-3; TRBD1 is taken as the D call from the table, unchecked against the DNA. TRBV21-1 is a pseudogene segment. The CDR3 is 15 amino acids. The CDR3 loop is CASSKERGSGNTIYF. DNA of the CDR3: TGTGCCAGCAGCAAAGAAAGGGGGTCCGGAAACACCATATATTTT.

The count of this clone is one. In DNA form, the CDR3 reads TGCGCCAGCAGCTCGGGCGGGGGGCCCAACTCTGGAAACACCATATATTTT. This translates into CASSSGGGPNSGNTIYF. The chain uses TRBV5-1 and TRBJ1-3; TRBD1 is a possible D gene (6 bases). V lost 3 bases and J lost 0, with 16 bases in between. Germline V gene lookup returns CDR1 SGHRS and CDR2 YFSETQ. CDR3 length: 17 residues.

This chain joins TRBV5-5 and TRBJ1-2; TRBD1 agrees at 12 bases. Trimming took 7 bases from V and 10 from J; bases not matched to a gene: 11. The germline gives CDR1 SGHKS, CDR2 YYEKEE (reference sequence). CDR3 length: 14 amino acids. The CDR3 region is CASSHWGGQGAYTF. The CDR3 bases are TGTGCCAGCTCCCATTGGGGGGGACAGGGGGCCTACACCTTC.

This chain uses TRBV6-5 with TRBJ2-7; TRBD1 matches 9 bases. The germline V gene has CDR1 MNHEY and CDR2 SVGAGI. The CDR3 spans 12 residues. V shed 6 bases and J 6 bases; nucleotides not matched to a gene: 3. The CDR3 loop is CASRTTGGEQYF. CDR3 bases: TGTGCCAGCAGGACGACAGGGGGCGAGCAGTACTTC.

This clone was seen only a few times. This chain uses TRBV12-3 or TRBV12-4 with TRBJ2-1, with D perhaps matching TRBD2 (6 bases). V was pared by 7 bases and J by 8 bases, with 15 bases between. This CDR3 has 13 residues. The CDR3 nucleotides read TGTGCCAGCACCTCTTCTCGACTAGATGAGCAGTTCTTC. Protein: CASTSSRLDEQFF.

V and J are TRBV5-4 and TRBJ1-5, with 9 positions matching TRBD1. Germline assignment: CDR1 SGHNT and CDR2 YYREEE (reference sequence). This CDR3 comprises 15 residues. J gave up 2 bases and V 3 bases, and 3 bases lay outside the gene matches. The CDR3 nucleotides read TGTGCCAGCAGCTCCGGGACAGGGCGCAATCAGCCCCAGCATTTT. It is translated as CASSSGTGRNQPQHF.

With respect to this clone: The junction shows a germline mismatch at one end, possibly a read error. CDR3 sequence (DNA): TGTGCTAGCAGCCCGGACAGGGTGGCCTACGAGCAGTACTTC. It specifies CASSPDRVAYEQYF. The chain joins TRBV7-7 to TRBJ2-7, with 8 bases aligning to TRBD1. CDR1 is SSHAT and CDR2 is FNYEAQ in the germline V gene (reference sequence). This CDR3 region has 14 residues. Together with reference TRBV7-7 and TRBJ2-7, the CDR3 gives the full variable domain: GAGVSQSPRYKVTKRGQDVTLRCDPISSHATLYWYQQALGQGPEFLTYFNYEAQPDKSGLPSDRFSAERPEGSISTLTIQRTEQRDSAMYRCASSPDRVAYEQYFGPGTRLTVT.

This clone was detected once. The chain links TRBV5-5 to TRBJ1-5; possible D gene TRBD1, 5 bases. V lost 1 base to trimming and J lost 1 base, with 9 bases between them. Germline values: CDR1 SGHKS, CDR2 YYEKEE (reference sequence). CDR3 length: 15 amino acids. The CDR3 DNA follows: TGTGCCAGCAGCTTGTCGGGGGGGAGCAATCAGCCCCAGCATTTT. Its translation is CASSLSGGSNQPQHF. Filled out from reference TRBV5-5 and TRBJ1-5, the complete variable domain reads DAGVTQSPTHLIKTRGQQVTLRCSPISGHKSVSWYQQVLGQGPQFIFQYYEKEERGRGNFPDRFSARQFPNYSSELNVNALLLGDSALYLCASSLSGGSNQPQHFGDGTRLSIL.

The V and J genes are TRBV19 and TRBJ2-5, with a weak D call TRBD1 (7 bases). Germline V gene sequence: CDR1 LNHDA, CDR2 SQIVND (reference sequence). The germline V and J ends were trimmed by 0 bases and 5 bases, with 16 bases remaining between them. The CDR3 contains 16 residues. In DNA form, the CDR3 reads TGTGCCAGTAGTATAGATCCCGCAGGGGGGTTCGAGACCCAGTACTTC. Amino acid sequence: CASSIDPAGGFETQYF.